Presented here are 7 T cell receptor beta chains from one specimen sequenced in a study of T-cell reconstitution after alpha-beta-depleted transplantation in children. Preparing the TCRbeta library involved the use of unique molecular identifiers. Via MiXCR, TCRdb re-called the PCR reads, giving one row per CDR3 protein. The sample has a few hundred thousand distinct CDR3 sequences; 10% are singletons. The sequenced sample was PBMCs from the stem cell graft donor, obtained from the stem cell graft. The source of these receptors is a human donor who donated a stem cell graft to a child with acute lymphoblastic leukemia.

This clonotype has only a few counts. This chain joins TRBV12-3 or TRBV12-4 and TRBJ2-2; TRBD2 agrees at 7 bases. The CDR3 extends over 16 amino acids. V shed 6 bases, J shed 6 bases, and the junction held 13 bases outside the gene matches. In DNA form, the CDR3 reads TGTGCCAGCAGCAGTTGGGAGGGACCGGCCCCCGGGGAGCTGTTTTTT. Translating it yields CASSSWEGPAPGELFF.

This clonotype was seen a few times. The chain employs TRBV6-6 and TRBJ2-1; D is undetermined. The CDR3 consists of 12 residues. CDR1 is MNHNY and CDR2 is SVGAGI in the germline V gene (reference sequence). V lost 2 bases to trimming and J lost 8 bases, with 7 bases between them. The CDR3 bases are TGTGCCAGCAGTTACGGTAGCTATGAGCAGTTCTTC. This encodes CASSYGSYEQFF.

V and J are TRBV11-2 and TRBJ2-3; D is perhaps TRBD1 (5 bases). The length of the CDR3 is 17 residues. The V end lost 0 bases, the J end lost 0 bases, and 13 bases lay between the germline ends. Germline CDR1 and CDR2: SGHAT and FQNNGV. The CDR3, as DNA: TGTGCCAGCAGCTTAGATCTGGCAGGGCGGAGCACAGATACGCAGTATTTT. Translation gives CASSLDLAGRSTDTQYF. Using reference TRBV11-2 and TRBJ2-3 for the parts outside the CDR3, the full variable domain is EAGVAQSPRYKIIEKRQSVAFWCNPISGHATLYWYQQILGQGPKLLIQFQNNGVVDDSQLPKDRFSAERLKGVDSTLKIQPAKLEDSAVYLCASSLDLAGRSTDTQYFGPGTRLTVL.

This clonotype was seen at least ten times. This chain connects TRBV5-1 to TRBJ2-7; 9 bases fit TRBD2. The CDR3 contains 15 residues. Trimming at V came to 4 bases and at J to 2 bases, leaving 7 bases not matched to a gene. Germline-derived CDR1 and CDR2 are SGHRS and YFSETQ. CDR3 coding DNA: TGCGCCAGCAGCCTAGCGGGGCCCCCGACCTACGAGCAGTACTTC. This translates into CASSLAGPPTYEQYF.

The chain couples TRBV27 to TRBJ2-7; D is uncertain. Germline V gene data show CDR1 as MNHEY and CDR2 as SMNVEV (reference sequence). This CDR3 is 16 amino acids long. The germline V and J ends were trimmed by 2 bases and 2 bases, with 16 bases remaining between them. This CDR3 is CASSLSFAESTYEQYF. CDR3 in DNA: TGTGCCAGCAGTTTAAGTTTTGCGGAGAGTACCTACGAGCAGTACTTC.

This clonotype was counted ten times or more. The chain combines TRBV7-9 with TRBJ2-3, with D possibly matching TRBD1 (6 bases). Deletions cut 4 bases from V and 3 bases from J, with 14 bases between. The CDR3 runs 15 residues. CDR1 is SEHNR, CDR2 FQNEAQ, per germline (reference sequence). CDR3 amino acids: CASSYLTGFTDTQYF. CDR3 DNA: TGTGCCAGCAGCTATCTCACAGGGTTTACAGATACGCAGTATTTT.

The chain combines TRBV28 with TRBJ2-1; 13 nucleotides line up with TRBD2. The CDR3 consists of 17 residues. The V and J ends lost 5 bases and 2 bases, in that order; junction bases with no gene match: 6. From germline, CDR1 is MDHEN and CDR2 SYDVKM. CDR3 in amino acids: CASSTTSGRAAYNEQFF. The CDR3 bases are TGTGCCAGCAGTACCACTAGCGGGAGGGCCGCCTACAATGAGCAGTTCTTC.